What follows are 32 T cell receptor beta chains derived from one specimen sequenced in a study of blood T cell repertoires in COVID-19. Only in-frame clones appear in the TCRdb table, and some are missing; sequencing was by immunoSEQ multiplex PCR. Here the sample spans around 180,000 clones, around 77% being singletons. Sequencing was carried out using peripheral blood. The source is a man aged 60-69 years with active or convalescent COVID-19.

The rearrangement joins TRBV15 to TRBJ1-2; the match to TRBD1 covers 9 bases. This CDR3 region has 14 residues. V lost 2 bases to trimming and J lost 8 bases; unmatched junction nucleotides: 6. Germline V gene data show CDR1 as LNHNV and CDR2 as YYDKDF (reference sequence). In nucleotides, the CDR3 is TGTGCCACCAGCAGATCTATGACAGGGGGGGGCTACACCTTC. As protein: CATSRSMTGGGYTF.

Here the CDR3 DNA reads TGTGCCAGCAGTATACAGGGGGTCGGGCCCCAGCATTTT. The encoded protein is CASSIQGVGPQHF. This chain links TRBV2 with TRBJ1-5, with 8 positions matching TRBD1. After removal of 5 bases from V and 9 bases from J, the junction contained 6 bases not matched to a gene. CDR1 is SNHLY and CDR2 is FYNNEI in the germline V gene. CDR3 size: 13 residues.

The V call is TRBV6-5, the J call TRBJ1-1; no firm D call. This CDR3 has 13 amino acids. Deletions cut 10 bases from V and 1 base from J, with 13 bases between. Looked up from germline, CDR1 is MNHEY and CDR2 is SVGAGI. The CDR3 loop reads CATLTLRNTEAFF. The CDR3 nucleotides are TGTGCCACCCTGACACTTCGGAACACTGAAGCTTTCTTT.

CDR3 in amino acids: CASPLRGRRDTQYF. DNA for the CDR3: TGTGCCAGCCCCCTCAGGGGGCGGAGAGATACGCAGTATTTT. This chain connects TRBV27 to TRBJ2-3, with TRBD1 matching 8 bases. CDR1 is MNHEY, CDR2 SMNVEV, per germline (reference sequence). The CDR3 covers 14 residues. J gave up 5 bases and V 8 bases, and 9 bases lay outside the gene matches.

V gene TRBV27 combines with J gene TRBJ1-5, with unresolved D. The CDR3 has 15 amino acids. Germline V CDR1 and CDR2: MNHEY, SMNVEV (reference sequence). V lost 6 bases, J lost 4 bases, and 16 bases lay in between. In DNA, the CDR3 is TGTGCCAGCAGGCGCTCAGACACGAAGAATCAGCCCCAGCATTTT. It encodes CASRRSDTKNQPQHF.

This sequence joins TRBV5-1 and TRBJ2-7; 9 bases are a match to TRBD1. Germline V lookup: CDR1 SGHRS, CDR2 YFSETQ. CDR3 size: 14 residues. V dropped 2 bases and J dropped 4; count of bases not matched to a gene: 4. The CDR3 protein is CASSLETGGYEQYF. CDR3 nucleotides: TGCGCCAGCAGCTTAGAGACAGGGGGTTACGAGCAGTACTTC.

The chain combines TRBV3-1 (or the pseudogene TRBV3-2) with TRBJ1-6; no clear D gene. Germline values: CDR1 LGHDT, CDR2 YNNKEL (reference sequence). CDR3 length equals 13 residues. The V end lost 0 bases, the J end lost 6 bases, and 3 bases lay between the germline ends. The CDR3 region is CASSQDGNSPLHF. CDR3 nucleotide sequence: TGTGCCAGCAGCCAAGACGGTAATTCACCCCTCCACTTT.

The chain employs TRBV11-3 and TRBJ2-2, with 7 bases identical to TRBD2. Trimming removed 3 bases from V and 4 bases from J; junction bases left unmatched: 5. The germline V gene has CDR1 SGHNT and CDR2 YENEEA. This CDR3 comprises 15 residues. Here the CDR3 DNA reads TGTGCCAGCAGCTTTTCAGGGAGGGCCACCGGGGAGCTGTTTTTT. Translation gives CASSFSGRATGELFF.

This chain connects TRBV18 to TRBJ2-5, with 7 bases identical to TRBD2. CDR3 length: 15 residues. Looked up from germline, CDR1 is KGHSH and CDR2 is LQKENI. V was pared by 3 bases and J by 4 bases, with 8 bases of the junction left unmatched. This chain's CDR3 is CASSPSGGLGETQYF. The CDR3 DNA reads as TGTGCCAGCTCACCCTCGGGGGGTCTGGGAGAGACCCAGTACTTC.

This chain connects TRBV3-1 (or the pseudogene TRBV3-2) to TRBJ2-7; TRBD1 agrees at 7 bases. The CDR3 is 13 residues long. Trimming cost V 1 base and J 6 bases; bases outside gene matches: 3. Germline CDR1 is LGHDT and CDR2 is YNNKEL (reference sequence). CDR3: CASSQVGTAEQYF. DNA of the CDR3: TGTGCCAGCAGCCAAGTAGGGACAGCCGAGCAGTACTTC.

This chain connects TRBV5-6 to TRBJ1-1, with D tentatively TRBD1 (6 bases). This CDR3 has 15 amino acids. Between the trimmed V and J ends, which lost 2 bases and 5 bases, there was a span of 16 bases. Germline CDR1 is SGHDT and CDR2 is YYEEEE. The CDR3 DNA is TGTGCCAGCAGCTTTGAAGGGGGAAGGGAAACTGAAGCTTTCTTT. Its translation: CASSFEGGRETEAFF.

This chain joins TRBV11-2 and TRBJ2-3; TRBD1 agrees at 8 bases. Germline-derived CDR1 and CDR2 are SGHAT and FQNNGV. V shed 5 bases, J shed 4 bases, and the junction held 5 bases outside the gene matches. The CDR3 runs to 14 residues. The CDR3, as DNA: TGTGCCAGCAGCCCAGGGGGCGTGTCAGATACGCAGTATTTT. Its protein is CASSPGGVSDTQYF.

This clone was seen just once. The chain combines TRBV7-7 with TRBJ2-1; possibly TRBD2 for D (6 bases). CDR1 is SSHAT, CDR2 FNYEAQ, per germline (reference sequence). The CDR3 loop spans 15 amino acids. V was trimmed by 3 bases and J by 7 bases, leaving 16 bases between them. The CDR3 coding sequence is TGTGCCAGCAGCTTCAAATGGGGGGAATCTAATGAGCAGTTCTTC. Translating gives CASSFKWGESNEQFF.

This chain joins TRBV6-5 and TRBJ2-1, with 8 bases that match TRBD2. The CDR3 is 13 amino acids. V shed 6 bases and J 6 bases; nucleotides not matched to a gene: 4. Germline CDR1 is MNHEY and CDR2 is SVGAGI. The CDR3 reads CASRYGRVNEQFF. The CDR3 DNA is TGTGCCAGCAGGTACGGGAGGGTCAATGAGCAGTTCTTC.

Comment on this clone: The same CDR3 also results from other DNA sequences found in this sample. V and J are TRBV7-3 and TRBJ2-1; a possible D gene is TRBD2 (6 bases). Germline loops: CDR1 SGHTA, CDR2 FQGTGA. This CDR3 spans 16 amino acids. Trimming shortened V by 1 base and J by 6 bases, and 16 bases separated the two germline ends. The CDR3 DNA is TGTGCCAGCAGCTTAAACCCCGCCGGGGGTCCCAATGAGCAGTTCTTC. Translating it yields CASSLNPAGGPNEQFF.

V gene TRBV15 combines with J gene TRBJ2-3, with 9 positions matching TRBD1. Germline V CDR1 and CDR2: LNHNV, YYDKDF (reference sequence). The CDR3 loop spans 15 amino acids. V dropped 3 bases and J dropped 4; count of bases not matched to a gene: 5. The CDR3 sequence is CATSRGQGGADTQYF. In DNA, the CDR3 is TGTGCCACCAGCAGGGGACAGGGAGGCGCAGATACGCAGTATTTT.

The rearrangement joins TRBV7-9 to TRBJ2-7, with 10 nucleotides matching TRBD1. The CDR3 spans 15 residues. After removal of 5 bases from V and 4 bases from J, the junction contained 8 bases not matched to a gene. CDR1 and CDR2 from the germline V gene are SEHNR and FQNEAQ (reference sequence). CDR3 bases: TGTGCCAGCAGCGGGGAGGACAGGGGGAAATACGAGCAGTACTTC. This encodes CASSGEDRGKYEQYF.

J is TRBJ1-1 and V is TRBV7-9; unclear D gene. The CDR3 is 15 residues long. The germline V gene has CDR1 SEHNR and CDR2 FQNEAQ (reference sequence). V was trimmed by 1 base and J by 1 base, leaving 10 bases between them. The CDR3 DNA reads TGTGCCAGCAGCTTAGTGTCGGGAGGGAACACTGAAGCTTTCTTT. Amino acid sequence: CASSLVSGGNTEAFF.

A few counts support this clone. V usage is TRBV9 and J usage is TRBJ2-1, with D tentatively TRBD1 (7 bases). Looked up from germline, CDR1 is SGDLS and CDR2 is YYNGEE. This CDR3 comprises 15 residues. Trimming took off 4 bases at V and 1 base at J, with 12 bases between the two ends. The CDR3 here is CASSSGGTSYNEQFF. The CDR3 bases are TGTGCCAGCAGCTCAGGGGGGACATCCTACAATGAGCAGTTCTTC.

The chain recombines TRBV4-3 with TRBJ2-1; 10 bases line up with TRBD2. The CDR3 covers 16 residues. V dropped 4 bases and J dropped 7; count of bases not matched to a gene: 10. CDR1 is LGHNA, CDR2 YSLEER, per germline. CDR3 residues: CASSLHLAGEGNEQFF. CDR3 coding DNA: TGCGCCAGCAGCCTACATCTAGCGGGAGAGGGGAATGAGCAGTTCTTC.

The rearrangement joins TRBV6-5 to TRBJ2-5, with a weak D call TRBD2 (7 bases). Germline V gene lookup returns CDR1 MNHEY and CDR2 SVGAGI. V was pared by 6 bases and J by 7 bases, with 12 bases between. This CDR3 spans 12 amino acids. Here the CDR3 reads CASRSRGGTQYF. CDR3 sequence (DNA): TGTGCCAGCAGGAGTAGGGGGGGGACCCAGTACTTC.

The chain links TRBV12-3 or TRBV12-4 to TRBJ1-2, with 7 bases fitting TRBD1. The CDR3 has 12 residues. The V segment lost 7 bases and the J segment 5 bases; nucleotides outside the gene matches: 4. The DNA for the CDR3 is TGTGCCAGCACCGGGACAGAGTATGGCTACACCTTC. This encodes CASTGTEYGYTF.

This sequence joins TRBV7-8 and TRBJ2-1; TRBD1 agrees at 9 bases. Germline CDR1 reads SGHVS; CDR2 reads FQNEAQ. The CDR3 covers 14 residues. J was trimmed by 15 bases and V by 8 bases; bases with no gene match: 17. CDR3 nucleotide sequence: TGTGCCAGCCGAACTCCGGGACAGGGATCATCCTGGTTCTTC. It codes for CASRTPGQGSSWFF. Together with reference TRBV7-8 and TRBJ2-1, the CDR3 gives the full variable domain: GAGVSQSPRYKVAKRGQDVALRCDPISGHVSLFWYQQALGQGPEFLTYFQNEAQLDKSGLPSDRFFAERPEGSVSTLKIQRTQQEDSAVYLCASRTPGQGSSWFFGPGTRLTVL.

The chain is built from TRBV5-1 and TRBJ2-5; tentatively, D is TRBD1 (6 bases). V lost 3 bases, J lost 2 bases, and 14 bases lay in between. This CDR3 spans 15 amino acids. Per germline, CDR1 SGHRS and CDR2 YFSETQ. CDR3 DNA: TGCGCCAGCAGCTCAAGAATGGGGGCTCAAGAGACCCAGTACTTC. Residues: CASSSRMGAQETQYF.

The chain employs TRBV27 and TRBJ1-2; 7 positions agree with TRBD1. From germline, CDR1 is MNHEY and CDR2 SMNVEV (reference sequence). The J segment lost 8 bases and the V segment lost 7 bases, leaving 16 bases of the junction unmatched. The CDR3 extends over 15 amino acids. The CDR3 here is CASTQRPNRGRGYTF. The CDR3 bases are TGTGCCAGCACTCAAAGGCCTAACAGGGGTCGAGGCTACACCTTC.

This chain joins TRBV12-5 and TRBJ2-1, with 10 bases identical to TRBD2. CDR3 size: 13 residues. V gave up 6 bases and J gave up 9 bases; unmatched junction bases: 5. Germline V gene data show CDR1 as LGHNT and CDR2 as FRNRAP. CDR3 sequence: CASGYTSGTEQFF. As DNA, the CDR3 is TGTGCTAGTGGATACACTAGCGGGACTGAGCAGTTCTTC.

The rearrangement links TRBV7-9 to TRBJ1-4, with D perhaps TRBD1 (6 bases). V lost 5 bases and J lost 8, with 15 bases in between. The CDR3 is 14 amino acids. CDR1 is SEHNR, CDR2 FQNEAQ, per germline (reference sequence). The CDR3: CASSPGAGSEKLFF. CDR3 DNA: TGTGCCAGCAGCCCAGGGGCGGGTAGCGAAAAACTGTTTTTT.

This clone was counted between two and nine times. The V and J genes are TRBV2 and TRBJ1-4; 7 bases match TRBD1. Per germline, CDR1 SNHLY and CDR2 FYNNEI. The CDR3 length is 15 residues. The trim removed 3 bases at V and 5 bases at J, leaving 6 bases unmatched. CDR3 coding DNA: TGTGCCAGCAGTGATTCTGGACAGGTCAATGAAAAACTGTTTTTT. Translated, it gives CASSDSGQVNEKLFF.

Concerning this clone itself: Other DNA sequences within the sample encode an identical CDR3. The rearrangement joins TRBV11-2 to TRBJ2-7; D gene unclear. V was clipped by 1 base and J by 4 bases, with 5 bases between them. The CDR3 is made up of 12 amino acids. Germline lookup yields CDR1 SGHAT and CDR2 FQNNGV. CDR3 DNA sequence: TGTGCCAGCAGCTTAGCCTCTTACGAGCAGTACTTC. Protein product: CASSLASYEQYF.

V and J are TRBV29-1 and TRBJ2-1; tentatively, D is TRBD2 (5 bases). Trimming removed 8 bases at V and 7 bases at J, with 18 bases between. Germline loops: CDR1 SQVTM, CDR2 ANQGSEA. The CDR3 extends over 13 amino acids. In nucleotides, the CDR3 is TGCAGCTCGACGGGAAAATCCCCGAATGAGCAGTTCTTC. Protein sequence: CSSTGKSPNEQFF.

This clone was seen just once. J is TRBJ2-2 and V is TRBV7-3; D is unclear. The CDR3 is 14 residues long. CDR1 SGHTA and CDR2 FQGTGA come from the germline V gene. Trimming took 3 bases from V and 3 from J, leaving 8 bases between them. The CDR3 DNA is TGTGCCAGCAGCTTGGGCAGAGACACCGGGGAGCTGTTTTTT. Translating it yields CASSLGRDTGELFF.

The gene calls are TRBV2 and TRBJ2-5; D not resolved. Germline assignment: CDR1 SNHLY and CDR2 FYNNEI. This CDR3 region has 13 residues. Trimming removed 0 bases at V and 5 bases at J, with 7 bases between. CDR3 nucleotides: TGTGCCAGCAGTGAAGCGCTTCAGGAGACCCAGTACTTC. Translated, it gives CASSEALQETQYF.